This T cell receptor beta chain was captured in a study of shared clonotypes between healthy human individuals. Study-level results: Naive CD4 clonotype sharing across a few donors was approximately 5%.

In regard to this clone: Its antigen is as yet unknown.

Generated by immunoSEQ multiplex PCR, the TCRdb table keeps only in-frame clones and is missing some. The table records 600,000 to 750,000 clones, about nine tenths of them present only once. Trimming removed 3 bases from V and 6 bases from J, with 12 bases in between. Germline CDR1 is SGHAT and CDR2 is FQDESV (reference sequence). The CDR3 extends over 13 amino acids. The sequenced sample was memory CD8+ T cells from PBMCs. The subset denotes: CD45RO+ cells pooled with CCR7-negative TemRA cells. The V gene is TRBV11-1, the J gene TRBJ2-7; D uncertain. The TCR sequence derives from a man aged 18 to 29 in good health. Some clones in this sample may be carry-over from other donors' samples. DNA for the CDR3: TGTGCCAGCAGCTTCCAAAGCCCGGGCGAGCAGTACTTC. Translation gives CASSFQSPGEQYF.